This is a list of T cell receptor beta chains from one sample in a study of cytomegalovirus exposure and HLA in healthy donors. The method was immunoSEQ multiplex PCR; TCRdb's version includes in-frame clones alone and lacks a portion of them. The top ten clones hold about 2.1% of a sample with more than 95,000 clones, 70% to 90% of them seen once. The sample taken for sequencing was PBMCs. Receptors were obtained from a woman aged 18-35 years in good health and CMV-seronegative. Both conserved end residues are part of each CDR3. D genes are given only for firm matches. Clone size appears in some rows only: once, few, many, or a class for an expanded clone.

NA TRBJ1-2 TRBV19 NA CASSIGPPPNYGYTF TGTGCCAGTAGCATAGGGCCCCCGCCTAACTATGGCTACACCTTC
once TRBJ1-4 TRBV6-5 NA CASSYSQINEKLFF TGTGCCAGCAGTTACTCACAGATTAATGAAAAACTGTTTTTT
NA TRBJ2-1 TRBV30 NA CAWSVFAGTADNEQFF TGTGCCTGGAGTGTATTTGCCGGGACTGCGGACAATGAGCAGTTCTTC
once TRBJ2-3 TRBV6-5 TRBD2 CATTGTSGTDTQYF TGTGCCACCACCGGGACTAGCGGCACAGATACGCAGTATTTT
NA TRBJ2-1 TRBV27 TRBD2 CASSINPSGGAADEQFF TGTGCCAGCAGTATAAACCCTAGCGGGGGGGCCGCAGATGAGCAGTTCTTC
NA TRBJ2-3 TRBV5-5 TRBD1 CASSLPGTGGDTQYF TGTGCCAGCAGCTTACCCGGGACAGGGGGAGATACGCAGTATTTT
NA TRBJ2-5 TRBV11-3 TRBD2 CASSFGSGLQETQYF TGTGCCAGCAGCTTTGGTAGCGGGCTGCAAGAGACCCAGTACTTC
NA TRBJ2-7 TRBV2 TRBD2 CASSDHGGDQDEQYF TGTGCCAGCAGTGATCACGGGGGGGATCAAGACGAGCAGTACTTC
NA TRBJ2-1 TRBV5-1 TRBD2 CASSLGLAGGKSSYNEQFF TGCGCCAGCAGCTTGGGACTAGCGGGGGGTAAGAGCTCCTACAATGAGCAGTTCTTC
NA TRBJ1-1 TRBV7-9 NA CASSLDRAEAFF TGTGCCAGCAGCTTAGACAGGGCCGAAGCTTTCTTT
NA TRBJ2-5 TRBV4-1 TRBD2 CASSPRLAETQYF TGCGCCAGCAGCCCGAGACTAGCGGAGACCCAGTACTTC
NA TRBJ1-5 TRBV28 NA CASRLQGANNQPQHF TGTGCCAGCAGACTACAGGGTGCGAACAATCAGCCCCAGCATTTT
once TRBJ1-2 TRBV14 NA CASSSRRGGYGYTF TGTGCCAGCAGCTCCCGGCGAGGGGGCTATGGCTACACCTTC
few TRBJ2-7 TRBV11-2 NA CASSYLGPGEQYF TGTGCCAGCAGCTACTTGGGCCCAGGGGAGCAGTACTTC
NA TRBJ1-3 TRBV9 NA CASSPRQVSAGNTIYF TGTGCCAGCAGCCCTCGACAGGTCTCTGCTGGAAACACCATATATTTT
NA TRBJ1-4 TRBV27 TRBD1 CASSLYQGAEEKLFF TGTGCCAGCAGTTTATATCAGGGGGCGGAGGAAAAACTGTTTTTT
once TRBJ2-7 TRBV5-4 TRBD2 CASSHGLAGDPRSYEQYF TGTGCCAGCAGCCACGGACTAGCGGGAGACCCGAGGTCCTACGAGCAGTACTTC
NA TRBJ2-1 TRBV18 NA CASSPTGGGEQFF TGTGCCAGCTCACCAACCGGGGGAGGTGAGCAGTTCTTC
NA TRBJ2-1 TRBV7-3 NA CASSRGQEQFF TGTGCCAGCAGTCGTGGACAGGAGCAGTTCTTC
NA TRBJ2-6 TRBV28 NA CASTSIGGGPSGANVLTF TGTGCCAGCACCTCAATTGGGGGAGGCCCCTCTGGGGCCAACGTCCTGACTTTC
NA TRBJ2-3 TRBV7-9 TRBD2 CASSPGLSGGVTDTQYF TGTGCCAGCAGCCCAGGACTGAGCGGGGGAGTAACAGATACGCAGTATTTT
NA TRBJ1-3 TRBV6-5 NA CASSTLQGTGNTIYF TGTGCCAGCAGTACGTTACAGGGTACTGGAAACACCATATATTTT
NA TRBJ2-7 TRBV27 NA CASREGGTYEQYF TGTGCCAGCAGGGAAGGGGGTACTTACGAGCAGTACTTC
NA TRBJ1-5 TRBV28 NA CASSLDSTYQPQHF TGTGCCAGCAGTTTAGACAGCACCTATCAGCCCCAGCATTTT
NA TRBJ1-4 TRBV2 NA CASRADTFNEKLFF TGTGCCAGCAGGGCCGACACTTTTAATGAAAAACTGTTTTTT
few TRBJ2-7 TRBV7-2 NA CASSLGGGQPYEQYF TGTGCCAGCAGCTTAGGGGGGGGACAACCCTACGAGCAGTACTTC
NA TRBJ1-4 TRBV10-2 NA CASSDSWLKEKLFF TGCGCCAGCAGCGACTCCTGGTTGAAGGAAAAACTGTTTTTT
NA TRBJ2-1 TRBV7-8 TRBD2 CASSLGRSGGKNEQFF TGTGCCAGCAGCTTAGGAAGGTCGGGAGGAAAGAATGAGCAGTTCTTC
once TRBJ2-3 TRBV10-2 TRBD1 CASSETTGYSTDTQYF TGCGCCAGCAGTGAGACGACAGGGTATAGCACAGATACGCAGTATTTT
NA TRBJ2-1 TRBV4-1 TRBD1 CASSQTGQGEQFF TGCGCCAGCAGCCAAACAGGACAGGGGGAGCAGTTCTTC
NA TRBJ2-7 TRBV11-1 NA CASSLNRDEQYF TGTGCCAGCAGCTTAAACAGGGACGAGCAGTACTTC
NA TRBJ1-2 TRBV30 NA CAWSLLNEIIGGYTF TGTGCCTGGAGCCTACTAAATGAGATAATCGGCGGCTACACCTTC
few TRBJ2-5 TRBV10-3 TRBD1 CAISLQGRQETQYF TGTGCCATCAGCCTACAGGGGCGCCAAGAGACCCAGTACTTC
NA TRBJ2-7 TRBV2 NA CASQNPASKITEQYF TGTGCCAGCCAAAATCCGGCTAGTAAAATTACCGAGCAGTACTTC
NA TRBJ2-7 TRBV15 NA CATSRETRSYEQYF TGTGCCACCAGCAGAGAAACTCGATCCTACGAGCAGTACTTC
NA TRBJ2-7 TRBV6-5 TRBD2 CASSSSGEPYEQYF TGTGCCAGCAGTTCTAGCGGGGAACCCTACGAGCAGTACTTC
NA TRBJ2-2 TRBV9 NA CASSPRHLSPGELFF TGTGCCAGCAGCCCCCGACATCTCTCCCCCGGGGAGCTGTTTTTT
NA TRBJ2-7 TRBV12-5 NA CASGLVPVFYEQYF TGTGCTAGTGGTTTGGTACCGGTATTCTACGAGCAGTACTTC
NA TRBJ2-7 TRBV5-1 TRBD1 CASSYRGTGGVYEQYF TGCGCCAGCAGCTACCGTGGGACAGGGGGTGTATACGAGCAGTACTTC
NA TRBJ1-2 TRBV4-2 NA CASSQDNSAGGYGYTF TGTGCCAGCAGCCAAGATAATTCGGCAGGTGGCTATGGCTACACCTTC
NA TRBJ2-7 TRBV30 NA CAWRREYEQYF TGTGCCTGGAGGAGGGAATACGAGCAGTACTTC
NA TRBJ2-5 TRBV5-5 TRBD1 CASRQGLGGETQYF TGTGCCAGCAGACAGGGGCTAGGGGGAGAGACCCAGTACTTC
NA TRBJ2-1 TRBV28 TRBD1 CASNPYGTGVHEQFF TGTGCCAGCAACCCTTATGGGACAGGGGTGCATGAGCAGTTCTTC
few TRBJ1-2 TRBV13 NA CASRSDRDLIYGYTF TGTGCCAGCAGGTCAGATCGGGACTTAATCTATGGCTACACCTTC
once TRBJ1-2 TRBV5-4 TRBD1 CASSFGTVFTNSRYGYTF TGTGCCAGCAGCTTCGGGACAGTTTTTACCAACTCGCGCTATGGCTACACCTTC
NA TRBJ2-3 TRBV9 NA CASSVATGPTDTQYF TGTGCCAGCAGCGTAGCTACAGGGCCCACAGATACGCAGTATTTT
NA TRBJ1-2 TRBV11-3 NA CASSLGGDYGYTF TGTGCCAGCAGCTTAGGGGGGGACTATGGCTACACCTTC
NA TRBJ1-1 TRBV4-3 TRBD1 CASSQDRDSSKAFF TGCGCCAGCAGCCAAGATAGGGACAGTTCAAAAGCTTTCTTT
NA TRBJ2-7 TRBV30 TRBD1 CAWRDTGTGEREQYF TGTGCCTGGAGGGATACCGGGACAGGGGAGCGCGAGCAGTACTTC
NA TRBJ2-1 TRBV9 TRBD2 CASSGAGVERNEQFF TGTGCCAGCAGTGGAGCGGGAGTGGAACGGAATGAGCAGTTCTTC
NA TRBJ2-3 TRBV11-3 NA CASSHRASTDTQYF TGTGCCAGCAGTCACAGGGCTTCCACAGATACGCAGTATTTT
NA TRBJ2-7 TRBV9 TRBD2 CASSYSGSNEQYF TGTGCCAGCAGTTATAGCGGGAGCAACGAGCAGTACTTC
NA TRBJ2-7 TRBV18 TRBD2 CASSSGTSWEQYF TGTGCCAGCTCGTCCGGGACTAGCTGGGAGCAGTACTTC
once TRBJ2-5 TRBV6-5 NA CASSSSTSGKETQYF NA
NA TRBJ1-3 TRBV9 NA CASSPRVQGGNTIYF TGTGCCAGCAGCCCCCGGGTACAGGGAGGAAACACCATATATTTT
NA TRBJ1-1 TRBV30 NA CAWTGDLNTEAFF TGTGCCTGGACAGGGGATTTGAACACTGAAGCTTTCTTT
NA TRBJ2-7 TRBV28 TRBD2 CASSLAGGAYEQYF TGTGCCAGCAGTCTAGCGGGAGGTGCCTACGAGCAGTACTTC
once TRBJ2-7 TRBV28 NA CASHPTARYF TGTGCCAGCCATCCAACAGCACGGTACTTC
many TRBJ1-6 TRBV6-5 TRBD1 CASSRGQKYSPLHF TGTGCCAGCAGTAGGGGACAGAAGTATTCACCCCTCCACTTT
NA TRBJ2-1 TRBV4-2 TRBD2 CASSQELGTSGYNEQFF TGTGCCAGCAGCCAAGAGCTAGGGACTAGCGGGTACAATGAGCAGTTCTTC